These 21 T cell receptor beta chains share one sample of origin, sequenced in a study of T cell responses to AZD1222 COVID-19 vaccine. Method: immunoSEQ multiplex PCR; TCRdb's copy keeps in-frame clones and lacks some. This sample carries roughly 180,000 clones, around 90% of them seen once, and the ten largest clones take 1% to 1.5%. Sequencing was performed on peripheral blood, taken 28 days after the second AZD1222 dose. The receptors stem from an adult who received the AZD1222 COVID-19 vaccine.

V usage is TRBV4-1 and J usage is TRBJ1-1; D is unclear. The germline V gene has CDR1 MGHRA and CDR2 YSYEKL. V dropped 3 bases and J dropped 3 bases, with 14 bases sitting between them. The CDR3 runs 15 residues. The CDR3 bases are TGCGCCAGCAGCCAGTGGGTCGGTGCGGACACTGAAGCTTTCTTT. Protein sequence: CASSQWVGADTEAFF.

This chain links TRBV11-3 with TRBJ2-3; 9 bases match TRBD2. This CDR3 has 15 residues. Per the germline V gene, CDR1 is SGHNT and CDR2 is YENEEA. V lost 4 bases, J lost 1 base, and 3 bases stayed unmatched. CDR3 amino acids: CASSWGLARTDTQYF. The DNA of the CDR3 is TGTGCCAGCAGCTGGGGACTAGCTCGCACAGATACGCAGTATTTT.

The chain is built from TRBV6-5 and TRBJ1-6; tentative D call: TRBD1 (5 bases). CDR1 is MNHEY, CDR2 SVGAGI, per germline. This CDR3 is built from 14 residues. V was shortened by 8 bases and J by 0 bases, with 8 bases between the two germline ends. The CDR3 DNA reads as TGTGCCAGCGGGGGGAGCTCCTATAATTCACCCCTCCACTTT. As protein: CASGGSSYNSPLHF.

The chain combines TRBV15 with TRBJ1-1; D possibly corresponds to TRBD1 (5 bases). CDR3 length equals 14 residues. The germline V gene encodes CDR1 LNHNV and CDR2 YYDKDF (reference sequence). The ends were cut back, 1 base at V and 0 bases at J, with 6 bases in the middle. The CDR3 here is CATSRGGMNTEAFF. In nucleotides, the CDR3 is TGTGCCACCAGCAGAGGGGGGATGAACACTGAAGCTTTCTTT.

CDR3 region: CASSLEWGEAFF. The DNA of the CDR3 is TGTGCCAGCAGCTTAGAGTGGGGTGAAGCTTTCTTT. The J gene is TRBJ1-1, the V gene TRBV7-9; D is unresolved. Per the germline V gene, CDR1 is SEHNR and CDR2 is FQNEAQ (reference sequence). CDR3 length: 12 amino acids. V lost 1 base, J lost 7 bases, and 7 bases lay in between.

The chain uses TRBV11-2 and TRBJ2-6; 7 bases are a match to TRBD1. V shed 8 bases, J shed 0 bases, and the junction held 10 bases outside the gene matches. CDR3 length: 17 amino acids. CDR1 and CDR2 (germline): SGHAT, FQNNGV. The CDR3: CASLLGRDSSGANVLTF. In DNA, the CDR3 is TGTGCCAGCTTGCTGGGCAGGGACAGCTCTGGGGCCAACGTCCTGACTTTC.

V and J are TRBV5-8 and TRBJ2-7; D is unclear. Trimming pared 0 bases from V and 6 bases from J, leaving 7 bases between. Germline-derived CDR1 and CDR2 are SGHTS and YDEGEE. The CDR3 runs to 12 residues. The CDR3 spells CASSLELLEQYF. The CDR3 bases are TGTGCCAGCAGCTTGGAATTACTCGAGCAGTACTTC.

V gene TRBV2 combines with J gene TRBJ1-1, with a weak D call TRBD1 (5 bases). The V and J ends lost 6 bases and 0 bases respectively, with 11 bases between them. This CDR3 has 14 amino acids. Germline values: CDR1 SNHLY, CDR2 FYNNEI. The CDR3 region has the DNA TGTGCCAGCAGGGGACGGACGGTGAACACTGAAGCTTTCTTT. It is translated as CASRGRTVNTEAFF.

J is TRBJ2-7 and V is TRBV7-9; a possible D gene is TRBD2 (6 bases). The V end was cut by 4 bases, the J end by 1 base, with 14 bases between. The CDR3 length is 15 residues. In germline, CDR1 is SEHNR, CDR2 FQNEAQ (reference sequence). The CDR3, as DNA: TGTGCCAGCAGCTCGTACGGGGGTTCGTCCTACGAGCAGTACTTC. It encodes CASSSYGGSSYEQYF.

This clone was seen once. The junction and the germline gene differ at one end; a read error may be behind it. The V and J genes are TRBV7-9 and TRBJ2-1; 8 nucleotides match TRBD2. The CDR3 is 16 amino acids. In germline, CDR1 is SEHNR, CDR2 FQNEAQ (reference sequence). CDR3 coding DNA: TGTGCCAGCAGCCTAGCTTGGCGGGGGGCCTACAATGAGCAGTTCTTC. Residues: CASSLAWRGAYNEQFF.

This clone was observed once. The V call is TRBV13, the J call TRBJ1-2; 8 bases map to TRBD1. The CDR3 contains 15 residues. Germline CDR1 reads PRHDT; CDR2 reads FYEKMQ (reference sequence). Germline trimming cut 5 bases from V and 8 bases from J; bases unmatched to any gene: 13. DNA for the CDR3: TGTGCCAGCAGCAAGACCGGCAGGGGGCGAGGGGGCTACACCTTC. Translated: CASSKTGRGRGGYTF.

The rearrangement uses TRBV4-3 and TRBJ1-4; TRBD1 matches 8 bases. The CDR3 has 16 residues. From germline, CDR1 is LGHNA and CDR2 YSLEER. Losses at the gene ends were 2 bases for V and 5 bases for J; bases not matched to a gene: 7. CDR3 in amino acids: CASSQTGTGRNEKLFF. For the CDR3, the DNA is TGCGCCAGCAGCCAAACCGGGACAGGAAGAAATGAAAAACTGTTTTTT.

The rearrangement links TRBV9 to TRBJ2-3; no reliable D call. Germline values: CDR1 SGDLS, CDR2 YYNGEE. V lost 6 bases to trimming and J lost 2 bases, with 7 bases between them. CDR3 length: 12 residues. CDR3 DNA sequence: TGTGCCAGCAAACCCCCCACAGATACGCAGTATTTT. Amino acid sequence: CASKPPTDTQYF.

This clone was detected only once. The chain links TRBV7-3 to TRBJ2-2; 13 bases are a match to TRBD2. The CDR3 sequence is 16 residues long. Germline lookup yields CDR1 SGHTA and CDR2 FQGTGA. The V segment lost 5 bases and the J segment 7 bases; nucleotides outside the gene matches: 7. The CDR3 sequence is CASSPRTSGSNGELFF. CDR3 nucleotides: TGTGCCAGCAGCCCTCGGACTAGCGGGAGTAACGGGGAGCTGTTTTTT.

The chain uses TRBV4-1 and TRBJ2-3; 9 nucleotides line up with TRBD2. CDR1 and CDR2 (germline): MGHRA, YSYEKL. CDR3 length: 18 amino acids. After removal of 0 bases from V and 5 bases from J, the junction contained 12 bases not matched to a gene. The CDR3, as DNA: TGCGCCAGCAGCCAAGATCAAGAGAGACTAGCGGAAAAAGATACGCAGTATTTT. This translates into CASSQDQERLAEKDTQYF.

The chain is built from TRBV7-8 and TRBJ1-5, with a tentative D call TRBD1 (6 bases). Trimming stripped 5 bases from V and 4 bases from J, with 12 bases between. The CDR3 covers 14 residues. Germline V lookup: CDR1 SGHVS, CDR2 FQNEAQ. CDR3 nucleotides: TGTGCCAGCAGCCCCGTGGACAGAAATCAGCCCCAGCATTTT. Translation: CASSPVDRNQPQHF. The full variable domain, in which reference TRBV7-8 and TRBJ1-5 provide the parts outside the CDR3, is GAGVSQSPRYKVAKRGQDVALRCDPISGHVSLFWYQQALGQGPEFLTYFQNEAQLDKSGLPSDRFFAERPEGSVSTLKIQRTQQEDSAVYLCASSPVDRNQPQHFGDGTRLSIL.

This clone was counted once. This sequence joins TRBV28 and TRBJ1-4; possible D gene TRBD1, 6 bases. CDR1 MDHEN and CDR2 SYDVKM come from the germline V gene. The length of the CDR3 is 12 residues. Deletions cut 6 bases from V and 8 bases from J, with 10 bases between. The CDR3 region is CASRTGQEKLFF. The CDR3, as DNA: TGTGCCAGCAGGACCGGACAGGAAAAACTGTTTTTT.

The CDR3 bases are TGTGCCAGCAGTTGGACTAGCGGGAGAACCTACGAGCAGTACTTC. It translates to CASSWTSGRTYEQYF. The rearrangement joins TRBV6-5 to TRBJ2-7; 13 bases fit TRBD2. Per germline, CDR1 MNHEY and CDR2 SVGAGI. The CDR3 totals 15 residues. V lost 4 bases to trimming and J lost 2 bases; unmatched junction nucleotides: 2.

The chain carries TRBV5-1 and TRBJ1-1; 9 bases line up with TRBD1. The CDR3 sequence is 14 residues long. Trimming cost V 4 bases and J 3 bases; bases outside gene matches: 4. Germline V gene lookup returns CDR1 SGHRS and CDR2 YFSETQ. CDR3 DNA sequence: TGCGCCAGCAGCATACAGGGGGCAGACACTGAAGCTTTCTTT. Translated, it gives CASSIQGADTEAFF.

The chain recombines TRBV4-1 with TRBJ2-5, with TRBD1 as a possible D gene (6 bases). Germline V gene lookup returns CDR1 MGHRA and CDR2 YSYEKL. V lost 3 bases and J 6 bases, leaving 17 bases between the germline ends. This CDR3 region has 15 residues. CDR3 DNA: TGCGCCAGCAGCCAGAAAGACAGGTGGGTTCAGACCCAGTACTTC. The encoded protein is CASSQKDRWVQTQYF.

This clone was picked up a small number of times. The rearrangement uses TRBV11-3 and TRBJ2-7, with D tentatively TRBD1 (6 bases). The V end was cut by 5 bases, the J end by 0 bases, with 11 bases between. This CDR3 spans 14 amino acids. The germline gives CDR1 SGHNT, CDR2 YENEEA. The CDR3 spells CASSPSTGSYEQYF. In nucleotides, the CDR3 is TGTGCCAGCAGCCCCTCGACAGGCTCCTACGAGCAGTACTTC.